The following is a T cell receptor beta chain sequence with its context. What it recognizes is unknown. The record originates from a study of cytomegalovirus exposure and HLA in healthy donors. Turning to the study itself: The approximately 120 validation repertoires were produced on the same platform as the 670 or so repertoires of the first cohort. This was reported in a later analysis.

J gave up 0 bases and V 3 bases, and 9 bases lay outside the gene matches. This CDR3 spans 17 amino acids. Germline V gene sequence: CDR1 SGHRS, CDR2 YFSETQ. Measured with immunoSEQ multiplex PCR; TCRdb has only the in-frame clones, and not every one. The profile shows 200,000 to 300,000 clones, more than 75% of them singletons. Study-level points and caveats: The authors listed 150 to 200 TCR beta chains as cytomegalovirus-associated. Specificity for CMV antigens was confirmed in vitro for a few of the CMV-associated chains. Reports described diagnosis of cytomegalovirus status by the classifier as highly specific and sensitive.

This clonotype originated in a man in his late teens or twenties in good health and CMV-seropositive. Sequencing was performed on PBMCs. The rearrangement joins TRBV5-1 to TRBJ2-3; 8 bases are a match to TRBD2. CDR3 sequence (DNA): TGCGCCAGCAGCTACCGCGAACTAGCGGCAAGCACAGATACGCAGTATTTT. Amino acid sequence: CASSYRELAASTDTQYF.